Following are 20 T cell receptor beta chains from one sample sequenced in a study of T cells in tumors after PD-1 blockade. Repertoires were generated with immunoSEQ multiplex PCR, while TCRdb's copy carries only in-frame clones and drops some. The table shows 61,000 or so clones, with about four fifths occurring only once. The sequencing here drew on PBMCs, taken before anti-PD-1 treatment. These receptors were collected from a human donor with basal cell carcinoma.

The J gene is TRBJ1-1, the V gene TRBV11-3, with 7 bases identical to TRBD1. Trimming cost V 8 bases and J 7 bases; bases outside gene matches: 10. Germline V CDR1 and CDR2: SGHNT, YENEEA. This CDR3 has 13 amino acids. DNA of the CDR3: TGTGCCAGCTCCTCAGGGGGTTCTGTTGAAGCTTTCTTT. This codes for CASSSGGSVEAFF.

Points on this clone: Other DNA sequences in the sample encode the same CDR3. The V gene is TRBV5-1, the J gene TRBJ2-3; D possibly corresponds to TRBD2 (5 bases). This CDR3 has 15 amino acids. CDR1 is SGHRS, CDR2 YFSETQ, per germline. Trimming removed 0 bases from V and 1 base from J, with 9 bases in between. CDR3 DNA: TGCGCCAGCAGCTTGGACGGGGTGGGCACAGATACGCAGTATTTT. It specifies CASSLDGVGTDTQYF.

This clone was detected a few times. The chain has TRBV27 and TRBJ2-2; 12 nucleotides agree with TRBD1. CDR3 length: 15 residues. Losses at the gene ends were 7 bases for V and 5 bases for J; bases not matched to a gene: 5. The germline V gene encodes CDR1 MNHEY and CDR2 SMNVEV (reference sequence). The CDR3 sequence is CASMGQGARTGELFF. The CDR3 DNA is TGTGCCAGCATGGGACAGGGGGCGCGGACCGGGGAGCTGTTTTTT.

This chain connects TRBV4-1 to TRBJ2-7, with D possibly being TRBD2 (5 bases). This CDR3 comprises 15 residues. The V and J ends lost 1 base and 3 bases respectively, with 13 bases between them. Germline CDR1 and CDR2: MGHRA and YSYEKL. The DNA of the CDR3 is TGCGCCAGCAGCCAAGTCGTCCTAGCCGTCTACGAGCAGTACTTC. It is translated as CASSQVVLAVYEQYF.

The rearrangement links TRBV10-3 to TRBJ2-1; TRBD2 matches at 7 bases. The CDR3 consists of 15 residues. V dropped 4 bases and J dropped 2; count of bases not matched to a gene: 5. Per the germline V gene, CDR1 is ENHRY and CDR2 is SYGVKD. In nucleotides, the CDR3 is TGTGCCATCAGTGGGTCGGGGGGACCCTACAATGAGCAGTTCTTC. Its protein is CAISGSGGPYNEQFF.

With respect to this clone: Other nucleotide sequences from this sample produce the same CDR3. The V call is TRBV12-3 or TRBV12-4, the J call TRBJ1-4, with D tentatively TRBD1 (5 bases). The CDR3 has 13 amino acids. Trimming took off 6 bases at V and 8 bases at J, with 13 bases between the two ends. In DNA form, the CDR3 reads TGTGCCAGCAGCCTGGCAGGGACCGAAAAACTGTTTTTT. This codes for CASSLAGTEKLFF.

The chain uses TRBV7-9 and TRBJ1-2, with D possibly TRBD1 on 6 matching bases. V dropped 4 bases and J dropped 0 bases, with 15 bases sitting between them. The germline V gene has CDR1 SEHNR and CDR2 FQNEAQ (reference sequence). This CDR3 has 16 residues. The CDR3 nucleotides read TGTGCCAGCAGCTCGCCTGGAGGGGGGGCTAACTATGGCTACACCTTC. Amino acid sequence: CASSSPGGGANYGYTF.

V and J are TRBV18 and TRBJ2-2; 9 bases line up with TRBD1. This CDR3 is built from 15 residues. J lost 4 bases, V lost 4 bases, and 4 bases had no gene match. Germline CDR1 is KGHSH and CDR2 is LQKENI. This CDR3 reads CASSRGQGPTGELFF. The CDR3 DNA reads TGTGCCAGCTCACGGGGACAGGGACCCACCGGGGAGCTGTTTTTT.

The chain uses TRBV15 and TRBJ2-1; 9 nucleotides align to TRBD2. Germline V gene data show CDR1 as LNHNV and CDR2 as YYDKDF (reference sequence). This CDR3 comprises 16 residues. With 4 bases clipped from V and 7 bases from J, the junction kept 11 bases outside the gene matches. CDR3 sequence (DNA): TGTGCCACCAGCACGAGACTAGCGGATAATGGAAATGAGCAGTTCTTC. As protein: CATSTRLADNGNEQFF.

This clone was detected a few times. This chain links TRBV4-1 with TRBJ1-2; TRBD1 might be the D (5 bases). The CDR3 totals 15 residues. V was pared by 3 bases and J by 0 bases, with 11 bases between. CDR1 is MGHRA, CDR2 YSYEKL, per germline. The CDR3 sequence is CASSHGGGSNYGYTF. DNA of the CDR3: TGCGCCAGCAGCCATGGCGGGGGATCTAACTATGGCTACACCTTC.

This clone is medium-sized (0.01 to 0.1%). Other DNA sequences within the sample encode an identical CDR3. The chain uses TRBV2 and TRBJ2-3; no clear D. The CDR3 totals 15 residues. The germline gives CDR1 SNHLY, CDR2 FYNNEI. The V and J ends lost 4 bases and 0 bases respectively, with 11 bases between them. The CDR3 DNA is TGTGCCAGCAGTGGTGGCACCGCTAGCACAGATACGCAGTATTTT. The encoded protein is CASSGGTASTDTQYF.

The sample holds one count of this clone. The V gene is TRBV9, the J gene TRBJ2-7; D might be TRBD2 (5 bases). V shed 0 bases and J shed 4 bases, with 17 bases lying between them. This CDR3 region has 16 residues. CDR1 and CDR2 (germline): SGDLS, YYNGEE. As DNA, the CDR3 is TGTGCCAGCAGCGTAGCGGGGTCAGCGAGCTATTACGAGCAGTACTTC. This encodes CASSVAGSASYYEQYF. Full variable domain (missing parts from reference TRBV9 and TRBJ2-7): DSGVTQTPKHLITATGQRVTLRCSPRSGDLSVYWYQQSLDQGLQFLIQYYNGEERAKGNILERFSAQQFPDLHSELNLSSLELGDSALYFCASSVAGSASYYEQYFGPGTRLTVT.

The rearrangement joins TRBV5-8 to TRBJ2-4; D might be TRBD1 (6 bases). The CDR3 spans 14 residues. Germline assignment: CDR1 SGHTS and CDR2 YDEGEE. V lost 4 bases and J lost 4, with 12 bases in between. CDR3 in amino acids: CASSLGTFKNIQYF. As DNA, the CDR3 is TGTGCCAGCAGCCTCGGGACATTTAAAAACATTCAGTACTTC.

In this sample, this clone turned up a few times. The chain carries TRBV20-1 and TRBJ1-1; 7 bases agree with TRBD1. The ends lost 8 bases at V and 9 bases at J; junction bases unmatched: 9. Per the germline V gene, CDR1 is DFQATT and CDR2 is SNEGSKA (reference sequence). CDR3 length: 11 amino acids. CDR3 in amino acids: CSTPWGQKAFF. The DNA of the CDR3 is TGCAGTACCCCCTGGGGACAGAAAGCTTTCTTT.

This clone was counted a single time. The chain employs TRBV15 and TRBJ2-2; D ambiguous. Trimming took 5 bases from V and 8 from J, leaving 6 bases between them. The CDR3 sequence is 11 residues long. Germline V gene lookup returns CDR1 LNHNV and CDR2 YYDKDF (reference sequence). CDR3 in amino acids: CATSGTGELFF. Written as DNA, the CDR3 is TGTGCCACCAGCGGTACGGGGGAGCTGTTTTTT. The variable domain in full, with the rest retrieved from reference TRBV15 and TRBJ2-2, is DAMVIQNPRYQVTQFGKPVTLSCSQTLNHNVMYWYQQKSSQAPKLLFHYYDKDFNNEADTPDNFQSRRPNTSFCFLDIRSPGLGDTAMYLCATSGTGELFFGEGSRLTVL.

This clone was counted between two and nine times. The genes are TRBV30 and TRBJ1-2; perhaps TRBD1 as D (5 bases). The CDR3 runs 13 residues. The germline V and J ends were trimmed by 7 bases and 5 bases, with 17 bases remaining between them. From germline, CDR1 is GTSNPN and CDR2 SVGIG (reference sequence). The CDR3 loop is CASVTGARYGYTF. CDR3 DNA: TGTGCCTCCGTGACTGGGGCAAGATATGGCTACACCTTC.

This clone came up a few times. The V gene is TRBV19, the J gene TRBJ2-2; D is unresolved. Germline V lookup: CDR1 LNHDA, CDR2 SQIVND (reference sequence). The CDR3 runs 14 residues. The V gene lost 5 bases and the J gene lost 4 bases, with 11 bases spanning the gap. CDR3 sequence: CASSPRASTGELFF. CDR3 DNA: TGTGCCAGTAGTCCCCGGGCGAGCACCGGGGAGCTGTTTTTT.

The count of this clone is one. The rearrangement links TRBV20-1 to TRBJ1-2; no clear D. From germline, CDR1 is DFQATT and CDR2 SNEGSKA (reference sequence). The CDR3 has 10 residues. Deletions cut 2 bases from V and 6 bases from J, with 4 bases between. The CDR3 loop is CSARQDGYTF. DNA for the CDR3: TGCAGTGCTAGACAAGATGGCTACACCTTC.

The V gene is TRBV27, the J gene TRBJ2-7; 10 nucleotides agree with TRBD2. The CDR3 is made up of 13 amino acids. Germline V lookup: CDR1 MNHEY, CDR2 SMNVEV (reference sequence). The junction had 7 bases not matched to a gene; V was cut back by 10 bases and J by 4 bases. The CDR3 nucleotides read TGTGCCACCGCCAGCGGGGGGGCTTACGAGCAGTACTTC. Its translation: CATASGGAYEQYF.

This clone was seen once. The genes are TRBV27 and TRBJ1-3; 9 nucleotides line up with TRBD1. The junction had 0 bases not matched to a gene; V was cut back by 2 bases and J by 4 bases. Per germline, CDR1 MNHEY and CDR2 SMNVEV (reference sequence). The CDR3 loop spans 14 amino acids. The CDR3 spells CASSLGQGGNTIYF. CDR3 nucleotides: TGTGCCAGCAGTTTAGGACAGGGGGGAAACACCATATATTTT.